This T cell receptor (beta chain) was found in a study of STAT5B mutations in CD4+ large granular lymphocyte leukemia. This clone was seen more than once but under ten times. Its target is not known. Findings of the study overall: Top patient clones used TRBV06 genes more often: 8/27 versus 2/35 in controls.

Some clones are missing from TCRdb's copy, which holds only in-frame ones; the method was immunoSEQ multiplex PCR. The table shows approximately 30,000 clones, with less than 85% occurring only once. Deletions cut 7 bases from V and 1 base from J, with 8 bases between. The germline CDR1 and CDR2 sequences are SEHNR and FQNEAQ (reference sequence). CDR3 length: 13 amino acids. Sequences were obtained from CD4+ T cells from blood buffy coats. The sequence was collected from a human donor in good health. This chain links TRBV7-9 with TRBJ1-5; D not certain. The CDR3: CASTRESNQPQHF. The CDR3 bases are TGTGCCAGCACCCGGGAGAGCAATCAGCCCCAGCATTTT.